This is a list of T cell receptor beta chains from one sample in a study of cytomegalovirus exposure and HLA in healthy donors. The repertoire was sequenced with immunoSEQ multiplex PCR; TCRdb's copy has only in-frame clones and lacks some. The repertoire holds 150,000 or so clones, approximately 80% seen once, with about 2.2% in the top ten. Specimen: PBMCs. All receptors derive from a man in his fifties or sixties in good health and CMV-seronegative. Each CDR3 is given with its conserved first and last residue. Each record gives: J gene, D gene, clone size, V gene, CDR3 DNA, CDR3 protein. D genes are given only for firm matches. Size is omitted from some rows. Given values are once, few, many or a class for expanded clones.

TRBJ1-3 TRBD1 NA TRBV7-2 TGTGCCAGCAGCTTAGGGATCGGGACAGCCTCTGGAAACACCATATATTTT CASSLGIGTASGNTIYF
TRBJ1-1 TRBD1 NA TRBV18 TGTGCCAGCTCACCAAGACAGGGAACGGACACTGAAGCTTTCTTT CASSPRQGTDTEAFF
TRBJ2-1 TRBD2 NA TRBV5-1 TGCGCCAGCAGCCCGGGGGGGGACTACAATGAGCAGTTCTTC CASSPGGDYNEQFF
TRBJ2-2 NA NA TRBV5-1 TGCGCCAGCAGCAGATCGGAGGGACAGATCTCCACCGGGGAGCTGTTTTTT CASSRSEGQISTGELFF
TRBJ1-2 TRBD1 NA TRBV28 TGTGCCAGCGAGGGACAGGGGGATAACTATGGCTACACCTTC CASEGQGDNYGYTF
TRBJ1-4 TRBD1 NA TRBV7-9 TGTGCCAGCAGCTTACCTCAGGGGGTAAATAATGAAAAGCTGTTTTTT CASSLPQGVNNEKLFF
TRBJ1-1 TRBD1 NA TRBV13 TGTGCCAGCAGCTTTAGGACAGGGGGCCCAGCTTTCTTT CASSFRTGGPAFF
TRBJ1-4 NA NA TRBV30 TGTGCCTTTACCGGGTTAGGGGGTGAAAAACTGTTTTTT CAFTGLGGEKLFF
TRBJ2-1 TRBD1 once TRBV19 TGTGCCAGCCTGGACAGGGCCACCTACAATGAGCAGTTCTTC CASLDRATYNEQFF
TRBJ2-6 NA NA TRBV11-2 TGTGCCAGCAGCTTAGCCAGGGCTGGGGCCAACGTCCTGACTTTC CASSLARAGANVLTF
TRBJ1-1 TRBD1 NA TRBV5-1 TGCGCCAGCAGCGTAACAGGGGAGGTCACTGAAGCTTTCTTT CASSVTGEVTEAFF
TRBJ1-2 NA NA TRBV2 TGTGCCAGCAGCTCAGGGTACGGCTACACCTTC CASSSGYGYTF
TRBJ2-1 NA NA TRBV27 TGTGCCACCGTCAACCTTAGCTCCTACAATGAGCAGTTCTTC CATVNLSSYNEQFF
TRBJ1-4 TRBD1 NA TRBV9 TGTGCCAGCAGCGTGCGGTCCCGGGACAGGGACATTGGTGAAAAACTGTTTTTT CASSVRSRDRDIGEKLFF
TRBJ1-3 NA NA TRBV14 TGTGCCAGCAGCCAAATGTACTCTGGAAACACCATATATTTT CASSQMYSGNTIYF
TRBJ2-4 TRBD1 few TRBV20-1 TGCAGTTTAAGGGGGGACAGGGGGTCGGACTTC CSLRGDRGSDF
TRBJ1-4 NA NA TRBV27 TGTGCCAGCAGTTGGAGAGCGGCAACTAATGAAAAACTGTTTTTT CASSWRAATNEKLFF
TRBJ1-6 TRBD1 NA TRBV9 TGTGCCAGCAGCGTAGGGGGAGGCAGGGGGGATTCACCCCTCCACTTT CASSVGGGRGDSPLHF
TRBJ1-4 TRBD1 NA TRBV2 TGTGCCAGCAACCCGGACAGGGTCGGTGAAAAACTGTTTTTT CASNPDRVGEKLFF